This T cell receptor (beta chain) emerged from a study of regulatory T cells in long-lasting Graves disease. The authors built TCR beta libraries using iRepertoire HTBI primers and Arm-PCR of CDR3 regions. TCRdb re-derived calls from the multiplex PCR reads in MiXCR, one entry per CDR3 protein. The repertoire holds approximately 310,000 distinct CDR3 sequences, with about 18% as singletons. Time point given: newly diagnosed GD, antithyroid drugs for less than 3 months. Following extraction of RNA from PBMCs, that RNA was used to make the TCR library. This CDR3 spans 13 amino acids. V lost 6 bases and J lost 3, with 10 bases in between. CDR1 and CDR2 (germline): MNHNS, SASEGT.

V and J are TRBV6-1 and TRBJ2-3; D gene ambiguous. Sequencing was performed on peripheral blood mononuclear cells (PBMCs), taken at new diagnosis, from a patient treated with antithyroid drugs. The receptor was isolated from a female donor with Graves disease. The CDR3 DNA reads as TGTGCCAGCAGGTCCAGGACGACAGATACGCAGTATTTT. This sequence encodes CASRSRTTDTQYF.